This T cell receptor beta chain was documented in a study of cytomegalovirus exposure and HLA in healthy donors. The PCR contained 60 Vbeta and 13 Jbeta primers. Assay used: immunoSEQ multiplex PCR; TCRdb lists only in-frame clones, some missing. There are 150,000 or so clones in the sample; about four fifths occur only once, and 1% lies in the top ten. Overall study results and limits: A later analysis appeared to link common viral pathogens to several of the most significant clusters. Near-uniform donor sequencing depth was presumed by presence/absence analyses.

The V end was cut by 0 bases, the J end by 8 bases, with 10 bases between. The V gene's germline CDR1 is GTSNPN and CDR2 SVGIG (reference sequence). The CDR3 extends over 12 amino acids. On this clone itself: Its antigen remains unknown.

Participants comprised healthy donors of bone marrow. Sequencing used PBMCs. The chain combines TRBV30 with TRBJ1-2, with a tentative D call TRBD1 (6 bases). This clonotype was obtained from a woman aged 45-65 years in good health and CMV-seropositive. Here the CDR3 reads CAWSVRGGGYTF. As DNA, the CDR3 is TGTGCCTGGAGTGTGAGGGGGGGAGGCTACACCTTC. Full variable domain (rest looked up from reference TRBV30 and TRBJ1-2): SQTIHQWPATLVQPVGSPLSLECTVEGTSNPNLYWYRQAAGRGLQLLFYSVGIGQISSEVPQNLSASRPQDRQFILSSKKLLLSDSGFYLCAWSVRGGGYTFGSGTRLTVV.